The clone carrying this T cell receptor (beta chain) came up once. Its specificity is unknown. Here immunoSEQ multiplex PCR was the method, and the copy in TCRdb shows in-frame clones only, minus some. The table includes some 40,000 clones, around 85% detected once. CDR3 length: 17 amino acids. CDR1 is SGHNT, CDR2 YENEEA, per germline. With V trimmed by 5 bases and J by 2 bases, 12 bases remained unmatched. This entry comes from a study of STAT5B mutations in CD4+ large granular lymphocyte leukemia. Study-wide results and caveats: Patient CD4-sorted repertoires looked more clonal than healthy CD4+ repertoires, even without putative leukemic clones.

J is TRBJ1-5 and V is TRBV11-3, with 7 bases fitting TRBD1. Sequencing was done on a sample of CD4+ T cells from blood buffy coats. The sequence came from a human donor in good health. This CDR3 reads CASSATTGWMRNQPQHF. CDR3 in DNA: TGTGCCAGCAGCGCCACGACAGGGTGGATGCGCAATCAGCCCCAGCATTTT.